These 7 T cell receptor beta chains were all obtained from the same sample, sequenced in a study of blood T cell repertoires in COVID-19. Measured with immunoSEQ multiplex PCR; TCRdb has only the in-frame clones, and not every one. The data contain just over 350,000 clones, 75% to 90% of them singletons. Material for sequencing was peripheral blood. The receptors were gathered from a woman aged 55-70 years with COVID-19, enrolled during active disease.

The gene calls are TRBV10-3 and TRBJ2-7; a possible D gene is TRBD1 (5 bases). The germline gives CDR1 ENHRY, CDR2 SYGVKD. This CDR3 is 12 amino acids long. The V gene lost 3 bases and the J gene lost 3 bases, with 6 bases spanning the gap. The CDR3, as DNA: TGTGCCATCAGTGAAGGGGACTACGAGCAGTACTTC. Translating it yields CAISEGDYEQYF.

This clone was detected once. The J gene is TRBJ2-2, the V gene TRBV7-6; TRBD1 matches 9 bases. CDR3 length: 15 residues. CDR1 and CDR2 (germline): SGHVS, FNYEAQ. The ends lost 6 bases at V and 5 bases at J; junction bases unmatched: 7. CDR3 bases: TGTGCCAGCAGGGACTACAGGGGGCGAACCGGGGAGCTGTTTTTT. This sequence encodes CASRDYRGRTGELFF.

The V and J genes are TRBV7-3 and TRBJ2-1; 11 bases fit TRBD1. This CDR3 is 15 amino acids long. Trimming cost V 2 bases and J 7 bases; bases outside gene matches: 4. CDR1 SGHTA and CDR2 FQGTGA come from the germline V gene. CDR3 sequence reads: CASSLFGTGGNEQFF. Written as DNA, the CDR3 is TGTGCCAGCAGCTTATTTGGGACAGGGGGGAATGAGCAGTTCTTC.

CDR3: CAWSVGDTEAFF. CDR3 DNA sequence: TGTGCCTGGAGTGTAGGAGACACTGAAGCTTTCTTT. The chain couples TRBV30 to TRBJ1-1; D gene uncertain. With 0 bases removed from V and 3 bases from J, the gap between germline ends came to 5 bases. Looked up from germline, CDR1 is GTSNPN and CDR2 is SVGIG (reference sequence). The CDR3 extends over 12 amino acids.

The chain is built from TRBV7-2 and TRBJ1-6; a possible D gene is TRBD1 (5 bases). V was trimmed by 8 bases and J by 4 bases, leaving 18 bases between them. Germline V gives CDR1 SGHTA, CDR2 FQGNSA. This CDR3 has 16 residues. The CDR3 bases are TGTGCCAGCTCGATGGGACTGGGCGGGTATAATTCACCCCTCCACTTT. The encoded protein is CASSMGLGGYNSPLHF. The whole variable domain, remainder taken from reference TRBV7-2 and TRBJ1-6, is GAGVSQSPSNKVTEKGKDVELRCDPISGHTALYWYRQSLGQGLEFLIYFQGNSAPDKSGLPSDRFSAERTGGSVSTLTIQRTQQEDSAVYLCASSMGLGGYNSPLHFGNGTRLTVT.

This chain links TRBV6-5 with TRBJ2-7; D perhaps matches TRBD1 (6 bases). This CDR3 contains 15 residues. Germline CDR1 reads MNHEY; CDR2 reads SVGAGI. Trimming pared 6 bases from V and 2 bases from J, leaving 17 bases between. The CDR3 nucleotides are TGTGCCAGCAGACGGACAGCCACTCATCCCTACGAGCAGTACTTC. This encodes CASRRTATHPYEQYF.

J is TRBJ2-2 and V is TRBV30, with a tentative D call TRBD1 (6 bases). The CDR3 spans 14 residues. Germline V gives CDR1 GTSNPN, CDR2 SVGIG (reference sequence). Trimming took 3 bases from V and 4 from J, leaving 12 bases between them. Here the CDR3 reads CAWSAQGSTGELFF. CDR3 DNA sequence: TGTGCCTGGAGCGCACAGGGTAGCACCGGGGAGCTGTTTTTT.